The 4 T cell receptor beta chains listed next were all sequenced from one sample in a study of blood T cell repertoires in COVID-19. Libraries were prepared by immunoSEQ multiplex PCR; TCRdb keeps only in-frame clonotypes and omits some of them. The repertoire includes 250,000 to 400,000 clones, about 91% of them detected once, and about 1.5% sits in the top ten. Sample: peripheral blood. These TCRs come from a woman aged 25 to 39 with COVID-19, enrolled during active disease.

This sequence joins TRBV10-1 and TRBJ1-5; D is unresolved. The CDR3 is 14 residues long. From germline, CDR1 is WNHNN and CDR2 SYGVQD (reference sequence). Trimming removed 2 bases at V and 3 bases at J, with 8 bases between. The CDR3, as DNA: TGCGCCAGCAGTGAGAGACTGATCAATCAGCCCCAGCATTTT. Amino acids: CASSERLINQPQHF.

This CDR3 is CASSFQHRGQGEFF. CDR3 nucleotide sequence: TGTGCCAGTAGTTTCCAGCACCGGGGACAGGGCGAGTTCTTC. V and J are TRBV19 and TRBJ2-1; 9 bases map to TRBD1. The CDR3 sequence is 14 residues long. Germline V gene sequence: CDR1 LNHDA, CDR2 SQIVND (reference sequence). Trimming removed 5 bases from V and 14 bases from J; junction bases left unmatched: 13.

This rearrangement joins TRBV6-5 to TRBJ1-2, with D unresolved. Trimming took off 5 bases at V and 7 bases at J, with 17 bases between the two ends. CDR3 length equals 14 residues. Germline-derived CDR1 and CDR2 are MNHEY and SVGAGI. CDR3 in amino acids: CASSSGSLLSGYTF. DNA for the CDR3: TGTGCCAGCAGTAGCGGGTCCCTTCTGAGTGGCTACACCTTC.

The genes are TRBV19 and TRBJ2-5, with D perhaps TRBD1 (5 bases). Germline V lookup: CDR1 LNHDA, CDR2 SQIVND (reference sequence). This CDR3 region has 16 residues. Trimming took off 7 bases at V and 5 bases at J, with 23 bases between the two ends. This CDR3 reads CASTPGPAGKTETQYF. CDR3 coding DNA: TGTGCCAGTACCCCCGGGCCGGCAGGGAAGACGGAGACCCAGTACTTC.